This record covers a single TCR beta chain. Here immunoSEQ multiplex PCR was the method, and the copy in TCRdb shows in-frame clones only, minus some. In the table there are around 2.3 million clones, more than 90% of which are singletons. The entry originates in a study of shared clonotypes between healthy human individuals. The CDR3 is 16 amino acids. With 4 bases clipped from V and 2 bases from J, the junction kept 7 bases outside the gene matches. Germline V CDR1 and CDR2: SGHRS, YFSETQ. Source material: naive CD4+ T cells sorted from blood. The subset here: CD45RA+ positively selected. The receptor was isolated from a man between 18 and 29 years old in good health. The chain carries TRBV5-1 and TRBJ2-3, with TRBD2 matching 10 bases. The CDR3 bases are TGCGCCAGCAGCATCTATAGCGGGGGGACCACAGATACGCAGTATTTT. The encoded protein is CASSIYSGGTTDTQYF.